The TCR beta chain described here comes from a study of response to subunit inactivated influenza vaccine. One entry per CDR3 protein results from TCRdb running MiXCR on the RT-PCR reads. The sample shows 590,000 or so distinct CDR3 sequences, less than 15% of them seen only once. The V gene's germline CDR1 is SGHRS and CDR2 YFSETQ. CDR3 length: 15 amino acids. With 4 bases removed from V and 8 bases from J, the gap between germline ends came to 19 bases. A few counts support this clonotype. Its target is unknown. The study, taken as a whole, reports: Authors suggested each seasonal influenza vaccination recruits few new T cells.

Sequenced here: PBMCs from blood, sampled 14 to 15 days before vaccination. The clonotype comes from a man between 45 and 60 years old who received an inactivated influenza vaccine. This chain links TRBV5-1 with TRBJ2-1; weak D call: TRBD1 (6 bases). This CDR3 reads CASSVGAIYNDEQFF. CDR3 nucleotide sequence: TGCGCCAGCAGCGTGGGGGCTATCTACAATGATGAGCAGTTCTTC.